This entry lists 23 T cell receptor beta chains sequenced from one sample in a study of control samples from healthy donors and cancer patients (dated by TCRdb to about 2020). To prepare the library, the immunoSEQ multiplex PCR assay was applied. Imported from immuneACCESS, the table was reduced by TCRdb to in-frame sequences with V and J called. These copies leave out some clones; in studies compared against another copy, an unresolved V gene accounts for under half, and the cause of the remainder is not known. This sample has approximately 150,000 clones in its table, and almost 90% of those were observed once. More than 1.5% of the sample goes to the ten largest clones. Sample: blood. The receptors stem from a man in his late teens or twenties in good health.

The chain employs TRBV7-3 and TRBJ2-3; 7 positions agree with TRBD1. This CDR3 has 16 residues. The trim removed 5 bases at V and 2 bases at J, leaving 10 bases unmatched. From germline, CDR1 is SGHTA and CDR2 FQGTGA. As DNA, the CDR3 is TGTGCCAGCAGCAGTCGGGTGGGACAGCCCACAGATACGCAGTATTTT. Protein product: CASSSRVGQPTDTQYF.

This clone has just one count. The chain joins TRBV11-3 to TRBJ2-1, with D perhaps TRBD2 (6 bases). Deletions cut 1 base from V and 8 bases from J, with 9 bases between. Germline V gene sequence: CDR1 SGHNT, CDR2 YENEEA. There are 13 residues in the CDR3. The CDR3 bases are TGTGCCAGCAGCTTAGGGAGGGGAGATGAGCAGTTCTTC. Protein sequence: CASSLGRGDEQFF.

The chain recombines TRBV5-1 with TRBJ1-2, with D perhaps matching TRBD1 (5 bases). Trimming took off 4 bases at V and 0 bases at J, with 7 bases between the two ends. Germline V gene sequence: CDR1 SGHRS, CDR2 YFSETQ. The CDR3 runs 13 residues. This CDR3 is CASSLQANYGYTF. In DNA, the CDR3 is TGCGCCAGCAGCCTACAGGCTAACTATGGCTACACCTTC. The whole variable domain, filled in from reference TRBV5-1 and TRBJ1-2, reads KAGVTQTPRYLIKTRGQQVTLSCSPISGHRSVSWYQQTPGQGLQFLFEYFSETQRNKGNFPGRFSGRQFSNSRSEMNVSTLELGDSALYLCASSLQANYGYTFGSGTRLTVV.

The chain has TRBV19 and TRBJ2-1; 13 positions agree with TRBD2. Trimming cost V 3 bases and J 9 bases; bases outside gene matches: 8. CDR1 is LNHDA and CDR2 is SQIVND in the germline V gene (reference sequence). This CDR3 comprises 16 residues. The CDR3: CASSIRLAGGPGEQFF. CDR3 nucleotides: TGTGCCAGTAGTATTCGACTAGCGGGGGGCCCCGGTGAGCAGTTCTTC.

This sequence joins TRBV15 and TRBJ1-1; 7 bases map to TRBD1. V lost 1 base and J lost 1; bases outside the gene matches: 0. The length of the CDR3 is 14 residues. Germline-derived CDR1 and CDR2 are LNHNV and YYDKDF (reference sequence). CDR3: CATSRGQGNTEAFF. CDR3 sequence (DNA): TGTGCCACCAGCAGAGGACAGGGGAACACTGAAGCTTTCTTT.

This chain joins TRBV6-1 and TRBJ2-5; D unclear. This CDR3 has 15 residues. Germline assignment: CDR1 MNHNS and CDR2 SASEGT. V shed 0 bases and J shed 0 bases, with 8 bases lying between them. The CDR3, as DNA: TGTGCCAGCAGTGAAGCGTCCACGTACCAAGAGACCCAGTACTTC. Encoded protein: CASSEASTYQETQYF.

The V gene is TRBV18, the J gene TRBJ1-1; tentatively, D is TRBD1 (6 bases). V was shortened by 4 bases and J by 1 base, with 16 bases between the two germline ends. Germline CDR1 and CDR2: KGHSH and LQKENI. The CDR3 has 16 residues. This chain's CDR3 is CASSLESGTPNTEAFF. The CDR3 DNA reads as TGTGCCAGCTCACTCGAGTCCGGGACACCGAACACTGAAGCTTTCTTT.

V gene TRBV7-2 combines with J gene TRBJ2-3, with a possible D match to TRBD2 (7 bases). This CDR3 is 16 amino acids long. V gave up 4 bases and J gave up 3 bases, with 17 bases separating them. Germline V gene lookup returns CDR1 SGHTA and CDR2 FQGNSA. The DNA for the CDR3 is TGTGCCAGCAGCTCCAATATCGGGGGGCGGACAGATACGCAGTATTTT. Translating it yields CASSSNIGGRTDTQYF.

The genes are TRBV19 and TRBJ2-7; D might be TRBD2 (6 bases). Germline assignment: CDR1 LNHDA and CDR2 SQIVND (reference sequence). V dropped 3 bases and J dropped 2 bases, with 11 bases sitting between them. This CDR3 contains 14 residues. The CDR3 reads CASSISGLAYEQYF. The CDR3 DNA follows: TGTGCCAGTAGTATCAGCGGGCTTGCCTACGAGCAGTACTTC.

J is TRBJ1-2 and V is TRBV14; the match to TRBD1 covers 12 bases. Germline loops: CDR1 SGHDN, CDR2 FVKESK. With V trimmed by 4 bases and J by 8 bases, 5 bases remained unmatched. There are 14 residues in the CDR3. The CDR3 loop reads CASSPGQGARGYTF. The CDR3 nucleotides are TGTGCCAGCAGCCCGGGACAGGGGGCGCGGGGCTACACCTTC.

V is TRBV6-5 and J is TRBJ2-5; D may be TRBD1 or TRBD2 (5 bases each). V gave up 10 bases and J gave up 0 bases, with 12 bases separating them. The CDR3 has 13 amino acids. Germline values: CDR1 MNHEY, CDR2 SVGAGI. CDR3 DNA: TGTGCCACCGCCGGGACGTACCAAGAGACCCAGTACTTC. Protein sequence: CATAGTYQETQYF.

This clone appeared once. V usage is TRBV14 and J usage is TRBJ2-1; no definite D call. V was cut by 4 bases and J by 8 bases, with 6 bases left in between. Germline V CDR1 and CDR2: SGHDN, FVKESK. The CDR3 has 11 amino acids. The CDR3 region is CASSLHYEQFF. CDR3 bases: TGTGCCAGCAGCCTTCATTATGAGCAGTTCTTC. Drawing the rest from reference TRBV14 and TRBJ2-1, the complete variable domain is EAGVTQFPSHSVIEKGQTVTLRCDPISGHDNLYWYRRVMGKEIKFLLHFVKESKQDESGMPNNRFLAERTGGTYSTLKVQPAELEDSGVYFCASSLHYEQFFGPGTRLTVL.

This chain connects TRBV19 to TRBJ2-1; no definite D call. The CDR3 sequence is 15 residues long. Germline-derived CDR1 and CDR2 are LNHDA and SQIVND (reference sequence). V shed 3 bases and J shed 0 bases, with 9 bases lying between them. The CDR3, as DNA: TGTGCCAGTAGTATGTTGGAGACCTCCTACAATGAGCAGTTCTTC. Translated: CASSMLETSYNEQFF.

The genes are TRBV29-1 and TRBJ1-2; D possibly corresponds to TRBD1 (5 bases). This CDR3 region has 13 residues. The V end lost 6 bases, the J end lost 2 bases, and 13 bases lay between the germline ends. Germline CDR1 is SQVTM and CDR2 is ANQGSEA. Here the CDR3 reads CSVPGTDNYGYTF. CDR3 in DNA: TGCAGCGTCCCCGGGACGGACAACTATGGCTACACCTTC.

The rearrangement joins TRBV4-1 to TRBJ2-2, with TRBD1 matching 7 bases. V trimming: 7 bases; J trimming: 3 bases; junction bases outside the gene matches: 8. The CDR3 totals 15 residues. Germline-derived CDR1 and CDR2 are MGHRA and YSYEKL. Here the CDR3 reads CASTVRQGDTGELFF. As DNA, the CDR3 is TGCGCCAGCACAGTTAGGCAGGGGGACACCGGGGAGCTGTTTTTT.

V is TRBV29-1 and J is TRBJ1-1, with no clear D. The CDR3 runs to 12 residues. Germline V gene sequence: CDR1 SQVTM, CDR2 ANQGSEA. Trimming pared 6 bases from V and 1 base from J, leaving 9 bases between. The chain's CDR3 is CSVEHTNTEAFF. The CDR3 bases are TGCAGCGTGGAACACACGAACACTGAAGCTTTCTTT.

This clone has only one observation. This chain joins TRBV14 and TRBJ2-6; no clear D. Germline values: CDR1 SGHDN, CDR2 FVKESK. Trimming removed 6 bases at V and 1 base at J, with 4 bases between. The CDR3 runs to 13 residues. The CDR3 DNA follows: TGTGCCAGCAGGGAATCTGGGGCCAACGTCCTGACTTTC. Protein product: CASRESGANVLTF.

The chain is built from TRBV28 and TRBJ1-4; 7 bases line up with TRBD1. V dropped 4 bases and J dropped 1; count of bases not matched to a gene: 3. The germline V gene has CDR1 MDHEN and CDR2 SYDVKM. The CDR3 consists of 15 residues. CDR3 sequence (DNA): TGTGCCAGCAGTTCAGGGGGTGTAACTAATGAAAAACTGTTTTTT. The encoded protein is CASSSGGVTNEKLFF.

The chain joins TRBV18 to TRBJ1-1; 10 bases fit TRBD1. The germline gives CDR1 KGHSH, CDR2 LQKENI. The CDR3 length is 16 residues. The V gene end was trimmed by 2 bases and the J gene end by 4 bases; junction bases not matched to a gene: 7. The CDR3 DNA reads TGTGCCAGCTCACCAGCTGACAGGGGGCAGGGCACTGAAGCTTTCTTT. Its protein product is CASSPADRGQGTEAFF. The whole variable domain, remainder taken from reference TRBV18 and TRBJ1-1, is NAGVMQNPRHLVRRRGQEARLRCSPMKGHSHVYWYRQLPEEGLKFMVYLQKENIIDESGMPKERFSAEFPKEGPSILRIQQVVRGDSAAYFCASSPADRGQGTEAFFGQGTRLTVV.

This chain joins TRBV28 and TRBJ1-2; no definite D call. Germline assignment: CDR1 MDHEN and CDR2 SYDVKM. Trimming cost V 3 bases and J 2 bases, with 16 bases left between them. This CDR3 contains 16 residues. CDR3 in DNA: TGTGCCAGCAGTTTCTTTTCGGTGAGAGTGAACTATGGCTACACCTTC. As protein: CASSFFSVRVNYGYTF.

The gene calls are TRBV18 and TRBJ2-7; TRBD1 is a possible D gene (6 bases). Looked up from germline, CDR1 is KGHSH and CDR2 is LQKENI. Trimming pared 3 bases from V and 2 bases from J, leaving 11 bases between. The CDR3 extends over 14 amino acids. The CDR3, as DNA: TGTGCCAGCTCACCTGTGGACAGCGCCTACGAGCAGTACTTC. Protein sequence: CASSPVDSAYEQYF.

J is TRBJ1-4 and V is TRBV4-2, with D possibly matching TRBD1 (6 bases). The CDR3 length is 15 residues. Deletions cut 0 bases from V and 5 bases from J, with 10 bases between. CDR1 LGHNA and CDR2 YNFKEQ come from the germline V gene. Here the CDR3 reads CASSQEPGDNEKLFF. CDR3 bases: TGTGCCAGCAGCCAAGAACCAGGGGACAATGAAAAACTGTTTTTT.

The V and J genes are TRBV6-2 or TRBV6-3 and TRBJ1-2; D gene unclear. The CDR3 loop spans 15 amino acids. CDR1 and CDR2 (germline): MNHEY, SVGEGT. Between the trimmed V and J ends, which lost 6 bases and 3 bases, there was a span of 17 bases. The CDR3 here is CASSPGLGQDYGYTF. CDR3 in DNA: TGTGCCAGCAGCCCCGGACTCGGCCAGGACTATGGCTACACCTTC.